This T cell receptor (beta chain) was captured in a study of T cells in Graves' hyperthyroidism and ophthalmopathy. CDR1 is SSHAT and CDR2 is FNYEAQ in the germline V gene (reference sequence). The CDR3 sequence is 14 residues long. Study results and limitations: A model using 13 V-J features told ophthalmopathy apart from stable hyperthyroidism. Among thyroid clonotypes expanded above 0.001, most also appeared in blood.

Lactation, pregnancy, other autoimmune disease or uncontrolled infection excluded patients. As concerns this clonotype: Antigen unknown. Relative to the germline gene, one junction end is altered; a read error may explain this.

TCR beta CDR3 sequences were amplified from RNA transcripts. First-round RT-PCR targeting the TCR CDR3 was performed with the HTBI primer set. TCRdb recomputed calls from the multiplex PCR reads with MiXCR, one row per CDR3 protein. The sample lists around 600,000 distinct CDR3 sequences; about 45% were seen once. The sequence was collected from an adult man with Graves' disease, either hyperthyroidism or ophthalmopathy (not recorded which). Sample: peripheral blood or thyroid tissue (not recorded which). This chain links TRBV7-7 with TRBJ2-5; no firm D call. CDR3 in amino acids: CASSFGPGSETQYF. The CDR3 DNA reads as TGTGCTAGCAGCTTCGGTCCAGGCTCCGAGACCCAGTACTTC.